The 17 T cell receptor beta chains below all came from one sample that was sequenced in a study of T cell changes during pregnancy in multiple sclerosis. The table came from immunoSEQ multiplex PCR; TCRdb's copy has only in-frame clones and leaves some out. The sample lists approximately 110,000 clones, more than 85% seen once, with 3% to 3.5% in the top ten. Sample: peripheral blood, taken after pregnancy. The receptor source for this set is a female donor with multiple sclerosis, enrolled in a pregnancy study.

The chain joins TRBV6-6 to TRBJ2-5; 11 nucleotides match TRBD2. The CDR3 loop spans 16 amino acids. Looked up from germline, CDR1 is MNHNY and CDR2 is SVGAGI (reference sequence). Trimming cost V 4 bases and J 7 bases; bases outside gene matches: 11. The CDR3 is CASSSGVAGGQGTQYF. As DNA, the CDR3 is TGTGCCAGCAGTTCCGGCGTAGCGGGGGGGCAGGGGACCCAGTACTTC.

The chain is built from TRBV28 and TRBJ1-5, with D hard to call. The CDR3 loop spans 15 amino acids. Germline V lookup: CDR1 MDHEN, CDR2 SYDVKM. V lost 5 bases and J 1 base, leaving 12 bases between the germline ends. This chain's CDR3 is CASSIRTGSNQPQHF. DNA for the CDR3: TGTGCCAGCAGTATACGGACGGGGAGCAATCAGCCCCAGCATTTT.

The gene calls are TRBV2 and TRBJ2-7, with a weak D call TRBD1 (6 bases). This CDR3 is built from 15 residues. The V and J ends lost 8 bases and 1 base respectively, with 18 bases between them. Germline CDR1 reads SNHLY; CDR2 reads FYNNEI. The CDR3 DNA reads as TGTGCCAGCCTAGCCCAGGGTCAGGGGTCCTACGAGCAGTACTTC. Encoded protein: CASLAQGQGSYEQYF.

V and J are TRBV7-6 and TRBJ2-1, with 10 bases identical to TRBD2. CDR1 SGHVS and CDR2 FNYEAQ come from the germline V gene. The CDR3 covers 18 residues. Trimming at V came to 4 bases and at J to 2 bases, leaving 11 bases not matched to a gene. Written as DNA, the CDR3 is TGTGCCAGCAGCTCAGGGGCTAGCGGGGGTTCCCCCTACAATGAGCAGTTCTTC. As protein: CASSSGASGGSPYNEQFF.

The chain is built from TRBV2 and TRBJ1-2; 8 nucleotides agree with TRBD1. V trimming: 7 bases; J trimming: 5 bases; junction bases outside the gene matches: 9. Germline loops: CDR1 SNHLY, CDR2 FYNNEI. This CDR3 has 14 residues. The CDR3, as DNA: TGTGCCAGCATCCCCGGACAGGGCTTTTATGGCTACACCTTC. As protein: CASIPGQGFYGYTF. The whole variable domain, remainder taken from reference TRBV2 and TRBJ1-2, is EPEVTQTPSHQVTQMGQEVILRCVPISNHLYFYWYRQILGQKVEFLVSFYNNEISEKSEIFDDQFSVERPDGSNFTLKIRSTKLEDSAMYFCASIPGQGFYGYTFGSGTRLTVV.

In nucleotides, the CDR3 is TGTGCCAGCAGCGATCCGACACCCCCCTACGAGCAGTACTTC. It encodes CASSDPTPPYEQYF. The V call is TRBV9, the J call TRBJ2-7, with no clear D. The length of the CDR3 is 14 residues. Germline CDR1 reads SGDLS; CDR2 reads YYNGEE. Trimming stripped 3 bases from V and 2 bases from J, with 12 bases between.

The chain links TRBV5-6 to TRBJ2-3; 8 positions agree with TRBD2. The CDR3 extends over 17 amino acids. Unmatched junction bases numbered 9, after V lost 1 base and J lost 2 bases. Germline V CDR1 and CDR2: SGHDT, YYEEEE. CDR3 protein: CASSLRGSGGDTDTQYF. The CDR3 region has the DNA TGTGCCAGCAGCTTGAGGGGGTCGGGGGGGGACACAGATACGCAGTATTTT.

The genes are TRBV9 and TRBJ2-1; D is possibly TRBD2 (7 bases). The CDR3 is 15 amino acids. In germline, CDR1 is SGDLS, CDR2 YYNGEE. V dropped 2 bases and J dropped 3 bases, with 12 bases sitting between them. CDR3 sequence: CASSVDGGRYNEQFF. CDR3 DNA sequence: TGTGCCAGCAGCGTGGACGGGGGGCGCTACAATGAGCAGTTCTTC.

The chain employs TRBV7-9 and TRBJ2-5; 11 bases are a match to TRBD2. Germline V gene lookup returns CDR1 SEHNR and CDR2 FQNEAQ (reference sequence). V dropped 8 bases and J dropped 6; count of bases not matched to a gene: 8. The CDR3 sequence is 14 residues long. In nucleotides, the CDR3 is TGTGCCAGCGTCGAATTGACTAGCGGGAAGACCCAGTACTTC. Protein: CASVELTSGKTQYF.

The chain uses TRBV2 and TRBJ2-7; the match to TRBD1 covers 7 bases. Trimming took 2 bases from V and 2 from J; bases not matched to a gene: 9. CDR3 length equals 16 residues. CDR1 is SNHLY and CDR2 is FYNNEI in the germline V gene. The CDR3 spells CASSEYVDRSTYEQYF. The CDR3, as DNA: TGTGCCAGCAGTGAATACGTGGACAGGTCCACCTACGAGCAGTACTTC.

CDR3 region: CASSETASGVSYNEQFF. The CDR3 DNA follows: TGTGCCAGCAGCGAGACGGCTAGCGGGGTTTCCTACAATGAGCAGTTCTTC. This chain links TRBV9 with TRBJ2-1, with TRBD2 matching 9 bases. With 3 bases clipped from V and 1 base from J, the junction kept 8 bases outside the gene matches. The CDR3 length is 17 residues. Germline lookup yields CDR1 SGDLS and CDR2 YYNGEE.

This clone appeared a single time. The rearrangement links TRBV6-5 to TRBJ1-1, with 9 bases aligning to TRBD1. With V trimmed by 5 bases and J by 4 bases, 5 bases remained unmatched. This CDR3 region has 14 residues. CDR1 is MNHEY, CDR2 SVGAGI, per germline. Written as DNA, the CDR3 is TGTGCCAGCAGTCAATGGACAGGGGTCACTGAAGCTTTCTTT. It is translated as CASSQWTGVTEAFF.

The chain couples TRBV7-8 to TRBJ2-2; D is unclear. V gave up 5 bases and J gave up 4 bases, with 14 bases separating them. CDR3 length equals 15 residues. Germline CDR1 reads SGHVS; CDR2 reads FQNEAQ. As DNA, the CDR3 is TGTGCCAGCAGCGCCCGTTGGCAGTTCACCGGGGAGCTGTTTTTT. The encoded protein is CASSARWQFTGELFF.

The CDR3 DNA sequence: TGTGCCAGCACCTATAGCGGGCGGGGGGGCTACAATGAGCAGTTCTTC. It is translated as CASTYSGRGGYNEQFF. The rearrangement joins TRBV7-9 to TRBJ2-1; 9 nucleotides line up with TRBD2. The CDR3 length is 16 residues. J was trimmed by 3 bases and V by 7 bases; bases with no gene match: 10. Germline V gives CDR1 SEHNR, CDR2 FQNEAQ (reference sequence).

This clone has a single count. V gene TRBV7-9 combines with J gene TRBJ2-5, with D possibly being TRBD1 (5 bases). V was pared by 5 bases and J by 5 bases, with 18 bases between. CDR3 length: 15 residues. Germline values: CDR1 SEHNR, CDR2 FQNEAQ (reference sequence). This chain's CDR3 is CASSMPQGAVETQYF. The DNA for the CDR3 is TGTGCCAGCAGCATGCCTCAGGGTGCAGTTGAGACCCAGTACTTC.

The chain couples TRBV6-1 to TRBJ1-2, with D tentatively TRBD1 (6 bases). The germline CDR1 and CDR2 sequences are MNHNS and SASEGT. The CDR3 runs to 12 residues. Trimming removed 11 bases at V and 6 bases at J, with 16 bases between. CDR3 region: CAGRGGRDGYTF. For the CDR3, the DNA is TGTGCCGGCCGCGGGGGCCGGGATGGCTACACCTTC.

By frequency in the sample, this clone is medium-sized. The J gene is TRBJ2-1, the V gene TRBV19, with a tentative D call TRBD1 (5 bases). Trimming stripped 3 bases from V and 7 bases from J, with 7 bases between. The CDR3 runs to 12 residues. Germline V CDR1 and CDR2: LNHDA, SQIVND (reference sequence). This CDR3 is CASSIQGNEQFF. The CDR3 DNA reads as TGTGCCAGTAGTATCCAGGGAAATGAGCAGTTCTTC.